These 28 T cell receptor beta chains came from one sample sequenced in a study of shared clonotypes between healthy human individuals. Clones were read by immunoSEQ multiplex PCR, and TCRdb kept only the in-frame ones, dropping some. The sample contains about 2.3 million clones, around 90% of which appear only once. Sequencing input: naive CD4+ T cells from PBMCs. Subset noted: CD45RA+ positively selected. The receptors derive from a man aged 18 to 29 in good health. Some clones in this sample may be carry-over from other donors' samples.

In DNA, the CDR3 is TGTGCCATCAGTGAAAGAAGGGACCCTCCGGGTCAGCCCCAGCATTTT. Its protein is CAISERRDPPGQPQHF. The rearrangement uses TRBV10-3 and TRBJ1-5; TRBD1 is a possible D gene (5 bases). Germline loops: CDR1 ENHRY, CDR2 SYGVKD. V lost 3 bases to trimming and J lost 6 bases, with 18 bases between them. There are 16 residues in the CDR3.

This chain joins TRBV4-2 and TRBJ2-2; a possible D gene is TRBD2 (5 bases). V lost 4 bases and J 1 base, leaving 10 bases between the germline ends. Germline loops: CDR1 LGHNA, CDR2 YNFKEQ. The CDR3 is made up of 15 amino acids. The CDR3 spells CASSPFRGNTGELFF. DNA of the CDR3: TGTGCCAGCAGCCCTTTTCGGGGGAACACCGGGGAGCTGTTTTTT.

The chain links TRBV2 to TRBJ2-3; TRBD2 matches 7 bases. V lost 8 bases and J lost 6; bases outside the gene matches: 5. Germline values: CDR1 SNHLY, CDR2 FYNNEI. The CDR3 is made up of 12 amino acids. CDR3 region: CASGRARDTQYF. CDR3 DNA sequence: TGTGCCAGCGGGAGGGCCAGGGATACGCAGTATTTT. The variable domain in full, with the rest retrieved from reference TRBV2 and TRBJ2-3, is EPEVTQTPSHQVTQMGQEVILRCVPISNHLYFYWYRQILGQKVEFLVSFYNNEISEKSEIFDDQFSVERPDGSNFTLKIRSTKLEDSAMYFCASGRARDTQYFGPGTRLTVL.

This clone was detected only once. CDR3 coding DNA: TGTGCCAGCAGCCCGGGGACAGTGCGTGAAGCTTTCTTT. It translates to CASSPGTVREAFF. This sequence joins TRBV21-1 and TRBJ1-1; the table assigns TRBD1, which was not confirmed against the DNA. TRBV21-1 is recorded as a pseudogene. The CDR3 is 13 residues long.

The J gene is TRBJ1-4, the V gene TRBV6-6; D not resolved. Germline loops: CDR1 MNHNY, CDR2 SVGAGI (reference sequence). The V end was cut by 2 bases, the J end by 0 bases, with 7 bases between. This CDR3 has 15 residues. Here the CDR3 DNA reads TGTGCCAGCAGTTACAGGCGTGCAACTAATGAAAAACTGTTTTTT. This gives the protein CASSYRRATNEKLFF.

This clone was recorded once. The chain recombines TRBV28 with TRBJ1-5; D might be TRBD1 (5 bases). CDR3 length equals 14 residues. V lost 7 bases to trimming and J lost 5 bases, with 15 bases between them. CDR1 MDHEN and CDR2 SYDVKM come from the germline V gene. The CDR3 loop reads CASKSGWGDQPQHF. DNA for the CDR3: TGTGCCAGCAAGTCAGGGTGGGGGGATCAGCCCCAGCATTTT. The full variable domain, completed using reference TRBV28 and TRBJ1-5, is DVKVTQSSRYLVKRTGEKVFLECVQDMDHENMFWYRQDPGLGLRLIYFSYDVKMKEKGDIPEGYSVSREKKERFSLILESASTNQTSMYLCASKSGWGDQPQHFGDGTRLSIL.

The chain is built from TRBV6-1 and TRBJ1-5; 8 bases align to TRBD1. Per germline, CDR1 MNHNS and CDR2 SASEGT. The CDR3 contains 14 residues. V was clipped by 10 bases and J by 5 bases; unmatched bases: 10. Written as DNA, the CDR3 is TGTGCCACCTCCGACAGGGGCTTAGATCAGCCCCAGCATTTT. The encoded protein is CATSDRGLDQPQHF.

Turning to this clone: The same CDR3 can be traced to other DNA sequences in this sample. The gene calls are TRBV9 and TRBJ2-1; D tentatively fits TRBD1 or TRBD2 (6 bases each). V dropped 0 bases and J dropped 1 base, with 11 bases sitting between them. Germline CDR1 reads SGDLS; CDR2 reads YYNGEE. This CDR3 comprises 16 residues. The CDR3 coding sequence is TGTGCCAGCAGCGTAGATGGAGGGGGATCCTACAATGAGCAGTTCTTC. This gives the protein CASSVDGGGSYNEQFF.

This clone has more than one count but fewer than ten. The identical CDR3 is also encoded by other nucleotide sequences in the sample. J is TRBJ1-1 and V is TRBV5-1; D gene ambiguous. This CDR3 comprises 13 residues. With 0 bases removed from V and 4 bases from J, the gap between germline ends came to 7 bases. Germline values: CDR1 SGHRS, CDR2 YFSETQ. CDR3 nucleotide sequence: TGCGCCAGCAGCTTGGTTGAGGGCACTGAAGCTTTCTTT. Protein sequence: CASSLVEGTEAFF.

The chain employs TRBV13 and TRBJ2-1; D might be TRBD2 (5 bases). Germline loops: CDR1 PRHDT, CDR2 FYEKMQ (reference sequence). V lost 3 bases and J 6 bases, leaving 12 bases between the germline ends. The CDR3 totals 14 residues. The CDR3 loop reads CASSFYDYLNEQFF. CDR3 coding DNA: TGTGCCAGCAGCTTCTATGACTACCTCAATGAGCAGTTCTTC.

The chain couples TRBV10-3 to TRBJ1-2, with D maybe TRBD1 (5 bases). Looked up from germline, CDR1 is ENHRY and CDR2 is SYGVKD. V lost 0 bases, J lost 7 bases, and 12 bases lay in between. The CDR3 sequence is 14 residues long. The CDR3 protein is CAISESWERGGYTF. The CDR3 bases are TGTGCCATCAGTGAGTCCTGGGAAAGGGGTGGCTACACCTTC.

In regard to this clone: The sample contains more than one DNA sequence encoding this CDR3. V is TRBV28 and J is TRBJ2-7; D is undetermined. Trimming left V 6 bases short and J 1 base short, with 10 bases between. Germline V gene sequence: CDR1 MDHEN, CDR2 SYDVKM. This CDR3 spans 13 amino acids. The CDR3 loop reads CASSRAASYEQYF. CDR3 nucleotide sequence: TGTGCCAGCAGCCGGGCCGCATCCTACGAGCAGTACTTC.

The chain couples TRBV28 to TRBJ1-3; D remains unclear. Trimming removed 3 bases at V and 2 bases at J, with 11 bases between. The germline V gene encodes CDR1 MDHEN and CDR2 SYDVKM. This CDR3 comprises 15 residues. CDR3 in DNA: TGTGCCAGCAGTTTTGCGGGGAGGCCTGGAAACACCATATATTTT. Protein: CASSFAGRPGNTIYF.

The CDR3 reads CASSPGARPQETQYF. The CDR3 DNA is TGTGCCAGCAGCCCGGGGGCAAGGCCCCAAGAGACCCAGTACTTC. This chain uses TRBV28 with TRBJ2-5; TRBD1 or TRBD2 may be the D gene (6 bases each). This CDR3 comprises 15 residues. V was pared by 6 bases and J by 1 base, with 15 bases between. Germline V gives CDR1 MDHEN, CDR2 SYDVKM.

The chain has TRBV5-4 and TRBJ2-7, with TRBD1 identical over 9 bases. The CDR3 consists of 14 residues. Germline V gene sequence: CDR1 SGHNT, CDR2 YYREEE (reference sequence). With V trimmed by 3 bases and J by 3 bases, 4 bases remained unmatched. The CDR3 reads CASSSDRGYYEQYF. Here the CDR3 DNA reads TGTGCCAGCAGCTCTGACAGGGGGTACTACGAGCAGTACTTC.

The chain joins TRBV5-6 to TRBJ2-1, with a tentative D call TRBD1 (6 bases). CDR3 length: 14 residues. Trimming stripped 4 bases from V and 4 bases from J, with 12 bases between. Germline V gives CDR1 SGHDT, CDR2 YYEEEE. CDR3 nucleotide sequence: TGTGCCAGCAGCACAGGGAAGAAATACAATGAGCAGTTCTTC. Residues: CASSTGKKYNEQFF. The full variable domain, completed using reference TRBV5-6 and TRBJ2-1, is DAGVTQSPTHLIKTRGQQVTLRCSPKSGHDTVSWYQQALGQGPQFIFQYYEEEERQRGNFPDRFSGHQFPNYSSELNVNALLLGDSALYLCASSTGKKYNEQFFGPGTRLTVL.

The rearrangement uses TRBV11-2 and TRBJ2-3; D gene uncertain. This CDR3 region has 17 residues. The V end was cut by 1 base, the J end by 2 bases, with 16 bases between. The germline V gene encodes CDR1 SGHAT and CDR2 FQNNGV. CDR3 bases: TGTGCCAGCAGCTTAGCAGGACGATGGATCAACACAGATACGCAGTATTTT. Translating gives CASSLAGRWINTDTQYF.

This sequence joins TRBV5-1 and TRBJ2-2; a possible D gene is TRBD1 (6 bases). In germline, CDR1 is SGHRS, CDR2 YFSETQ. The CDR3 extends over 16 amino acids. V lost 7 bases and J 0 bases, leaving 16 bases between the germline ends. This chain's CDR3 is CASAITGTPNTGELFF. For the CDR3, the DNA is TGCGCCAGCGCAATCACCGGGACACCGAACACCGGGGAGCTGTTTTTT.

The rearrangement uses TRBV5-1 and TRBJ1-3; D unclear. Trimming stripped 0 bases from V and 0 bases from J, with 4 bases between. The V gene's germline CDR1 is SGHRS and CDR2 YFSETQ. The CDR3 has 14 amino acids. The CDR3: CASSLEDSGNTIYF. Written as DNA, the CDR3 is TGCGCCAGCAGCTTGGAAGACTCTGGAAACACCATATATTTT.

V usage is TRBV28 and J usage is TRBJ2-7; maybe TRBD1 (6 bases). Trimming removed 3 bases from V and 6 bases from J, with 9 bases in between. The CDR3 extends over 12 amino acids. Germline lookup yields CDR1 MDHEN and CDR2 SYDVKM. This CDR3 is CASSLRGSEQYF. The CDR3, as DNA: TGTGCCAGCAGTTTGAGGGGGTCCGAGCAGTACTTC.

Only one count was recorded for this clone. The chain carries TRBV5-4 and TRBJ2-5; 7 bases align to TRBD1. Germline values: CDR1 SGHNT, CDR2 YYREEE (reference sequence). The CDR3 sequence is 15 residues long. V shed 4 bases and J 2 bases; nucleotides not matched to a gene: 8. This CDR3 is CASSPSLGQQETQYF. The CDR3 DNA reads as TGTGCCAGCAGCCCAAGTTTGGGACAGCAAGAGACCCAGTACTTC.

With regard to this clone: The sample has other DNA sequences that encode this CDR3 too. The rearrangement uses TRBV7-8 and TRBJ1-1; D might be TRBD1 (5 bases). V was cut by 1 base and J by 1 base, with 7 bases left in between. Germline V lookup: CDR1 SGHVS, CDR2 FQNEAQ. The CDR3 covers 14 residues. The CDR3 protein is CASSLVQGNTEAFF. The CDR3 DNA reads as TGTGCCAGCAGCTTAGTCCAGGGGAACACTGAAGCTTTCTTT.

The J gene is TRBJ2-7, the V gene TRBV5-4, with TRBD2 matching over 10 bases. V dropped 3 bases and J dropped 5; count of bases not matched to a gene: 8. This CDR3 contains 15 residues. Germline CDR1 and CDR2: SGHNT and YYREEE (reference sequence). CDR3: CASSYPSGRIDEQYF. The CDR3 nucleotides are TGTGCCAGCAGCTACCCTAGCGGGAGAATCGACGAGCAGTACTTC.

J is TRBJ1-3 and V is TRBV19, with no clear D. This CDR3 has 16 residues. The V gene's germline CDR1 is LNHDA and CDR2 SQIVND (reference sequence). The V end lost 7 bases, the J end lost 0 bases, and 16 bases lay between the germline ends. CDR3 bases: TGTGCCAGTATCCCTAATTTGGCAATCTCTGGAAACACCATATATTTT. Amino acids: CASIPNLAISGNTIYF.

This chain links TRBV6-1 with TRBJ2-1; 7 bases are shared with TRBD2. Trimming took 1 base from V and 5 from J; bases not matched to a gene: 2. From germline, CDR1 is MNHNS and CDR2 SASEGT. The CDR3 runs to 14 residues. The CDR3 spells CASSEVGGDNEQFF. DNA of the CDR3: TGTGCCAGCAGTGAAGTGGGAGGGGACAATGAGCAGTTCTTC.

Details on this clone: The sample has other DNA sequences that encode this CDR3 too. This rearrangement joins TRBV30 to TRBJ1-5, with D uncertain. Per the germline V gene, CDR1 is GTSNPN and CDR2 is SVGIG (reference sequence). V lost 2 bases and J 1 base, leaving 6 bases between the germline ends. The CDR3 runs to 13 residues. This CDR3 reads CAWSFGSNQPQHF. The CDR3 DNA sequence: TGTGCCTGGAGTTTCGGCAGCAATCAGCCCCAGCATTTT.

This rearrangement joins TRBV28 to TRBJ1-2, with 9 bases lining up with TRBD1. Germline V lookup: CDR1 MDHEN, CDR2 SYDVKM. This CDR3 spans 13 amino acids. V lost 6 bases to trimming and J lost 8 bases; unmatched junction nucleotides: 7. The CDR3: CASSLQGAQGYTF. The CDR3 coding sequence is TGTGCCAGCAGCCTACAGGGGGCGCAAGGCTACACCTTC.

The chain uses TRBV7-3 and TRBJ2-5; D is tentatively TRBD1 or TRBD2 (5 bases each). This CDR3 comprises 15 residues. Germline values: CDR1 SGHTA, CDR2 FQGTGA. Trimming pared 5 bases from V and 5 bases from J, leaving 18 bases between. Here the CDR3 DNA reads TGTGCCAGCAGCCCGATAGGGGTCGAGGGGGAGACCCAGTACTTC. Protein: CASSPIGVEGETQYF.